Reported below is one TCR beta chain. Its cognate antigen has yet to be identified. Base qualities are missing; no much larger clone stands one base away. This entry is derived from a study of blood T cell repertoires in COVID-19 (dated by TCRdb to 2020 to 2022). Context from the whole study: Samples covering the acute and convalescent phases of COVID-19 were provided by collaborators in the United States, Italy and Spain. A freely available public database, intended as a resource for researchers studying the immune response to SARS-CoV-2, is where the repertoires were released. The samples were drawn from two sources: the first 160 participants of the ongoing ImmuneRACE study, and about 1,300 subjects contributed by 6 global collaborators. The prospective study material was composed of cDNA or gDNA derived from T cells, B-cell-depleted T cells, or PBMCs. The dataset comprised deeply sampled blood TCRbeta repertoires from subjects exposed to, actively infected with, or recovered from COVID-19. Sample metadata almost always included a de-identified subject ID, COVID-19 status, age in years and sex. HLA class I and class II types, where available, came from metadata supplied by the sample provider rather than from assay-based typing. Results and caveats for the whole study, not just this receptor: Clinical and demographic metadata were provided uncurated, with the amount varying by source and participant.

V and J are truncated by 3 bases and 4 bases respectively, leaving an intervening sequence of 13 bases. CDR1 MNHEY and CDR2 SMNVEV were looked up in the germline V gene (reference sequence). From the cysteine up to the phenylalanine, the CDR3 has a length of 14 residues. The entry retains the CDR3 DNA only, 42 bases that are in frame from base 1. The immunoSEQ Assay, a bias-controlled multiplex PCR, was used to amplify TCRbeta CDR3 regions from genomic DNA. The original pipeline was this. Nucleated cell counts per sample were estimated from amplification of reference gene primers within the assay. To quantify the absolute abundance of each unique TCRbeta CDR3 rearrangement, sequence reads were collapsed and filtered. For each sample, productive Simpson clonality was calculated as the square root of Simpson's diversity index across productive rearrangements. Imported from immuneACCESS, the table was reduced by TCRdb to in-frame sequences with V and J called. These copies leave out some clones; in studies compared against another copy, an unresolved V gene accounts for under half, and the cause of the remainder is not known. The V and J calls and clone size were taken over from that table, and D and trimming were inferred from the DNA. The sample table shows 95,000 or so clones, and around 87% are seen once. 15% to 20% of the sample is held by the ten biggest clonotypes.

Each collaborating institution followed its own protocols to collect whole blood in K2EDTA tubes. For TCRbeta analysis, collaborator samples were shipped as frozen whole blood, as isolated PBMCs, or as DNA extracted from either sample type. In this chain, TRBV27 is recombined with TRBJ2-7; the D gene cannot be named for sure. This TCR came from a human donor in a cohort sampled during active COVID-19. The sequencing sample was made of peripheral blood. The CDR3 here reads CASSFSGVPYEQYF. The sequenced DNA: TGTGCCAGCAGTTTTTCAGGCGTCCCTTACGAGCAGTACTTC.